This paragraph covers one T cell receptor (beta chain) sequence. Its antigen is still unknown. This entry is derived from a study of breast tumors, draining lymph nodes, adjacent tissues. Notes on the study in general: The lymph node origin of tumor T cells was framed as consistent with a hypothesis, not demonstrated. Tumor TCR diversity was below lymph nodes but above nontumor tissue. Data fit most tumor T cells coming from lymph node, expanding in tumor. Luminal-like breast cancer showed significantly higher tumor–nontumor repertoire similarity than basal-like.

TCRdb passed the multiplex PCR reads through MiXCR, listing each CDR3 protein once. The repertoire includes 180,000 or so distinct CDR3 sequences, over 25% of them detected once, and 4% to 5.5% sits in the top ten. Axillary draining lymph nodes of breast cancer patients supplied the node samples. This TCR was sampled from a female donor with breast cancer. Some clones in this sample may be carry-over from other donors' samples. The sequenced sample was axillary lymph node tissue.

The CDR3 loop reads CASRAEWGSYNEQFF. For the CDR3, the DNA is TGTGCCAGCAGGGCCGAGTGGGGCTCCTACAATGAGCAGTTCTTC. The genes are TRBV6-1 and TRBJ2-1; D ambiguous. The V gene's germline CDR1 is MNHNS and CDR2 SASEGT. The V end lost 6 bases, the J end lost 0 bases, and 12 bases lay between the germline ends. The length of the CDR3 is 15 residues.